The 20 T cell receptor beta chains reported below all come from one sample, sequenced in a study of T cell repertoires in cytomegalovirus infection. TCRdb redid the calling of the reads with MiXCR, one entry per CDR3 protein. The repertoire holds about 280,000 distinct CDR3 sequences, 20% to 25% seen once, with roughly 19% in the top ten. These TCRs' antigens remain unknown. Source: cultured PBMCs, taken from culture after CMV antigen stimulation. Receptors were obtained from a human donor in good health (CMV status not recorded). Some clones in this sample may be carry-over from other donors' samples.

This clonotype turned up a few times. The chain couples TRBV6-1 to TRBJ2-3; the D gene is possibly TRBD1 (5 bases). This CDR3 contains 14 residues. Germline CDR1 reads MNHNS; CDR2 reads SASEGT. V was trimmed by 6 bases and J by 2 bases, leaving 12 bases between them. In DNA form, the CDR3 reads TGTGCCAGCAGCAAGACAGCTAACACAGATACGCAGTATTTT. Translated: CASSKTANTDTQYF.

This chain connects TRBV10-3 to TRBJ2-1; no reliable D call. V was clipped by 3 bases and J by 8 bases, with 11 bases between them. This CDR3 is 13 amino acids long. Germline CDR1 reads ENHRY; CDR2 reads SYGVKD. In nucleotides, the CDR3 is TGTGCCATCAGTGACCATCTGACCGATGAGCAGTTCTTC. Translation: CAISDHLTDEQFF.

V usage is TRBV2 and J usage is TRBJ2-7; 8 nucleotides match TRBD2. J was trimmed by 0 bases and V by 7 bases; bases with no gene match: 5. This CDR3 has 14 amino acids. Germline CDR1 and CDR2: SNHLY and FYNNEI. The CDR3 nucleotides are TGTGCCAGCATGGATAGCGGGACCTCCTACGAGCAGTACGTC. Translating gives CASMDSGTSYEQYV.

The chain uses TRBV20-1 and TRBJ1-4, with D possibly matching TRBD1 (5 bases). The CDR3 has 14 residues. The germline gives CDR1 DFQATT, CDR2 SNEGSKA (reference sequence). V gave up 5 bases and J gave up 0 bases, with 10 bases separating them. DNA of the CDR3: TGCAGTGCTTGGGACTCGTCAACTAATGAAAAACTGTTTTTT. The encoded protein is CSAWDSSTNEKLFF.

J is TRBJ2-3 and V is TRBV6-2 or TRBV6-3; TRBD2 matches at 9 bases. The junction had 0 bases not matched to a gene; V was cut back by 2 bases and J by 3 bases. This CDR3 is built from 14 residues. Per the germline V gene, CDR1 is MNHEY and CDR2 is SVGEGT. CDR3 DNA sequence: TGTGCCAGCAGTTACGCGGGGGGGACAGATACGCAGTATTTT. It codes for CASSYAGGTDTQYF.

This clonotype was recorded a few times. This chain connects TRBV7-2 to TRBJ1-2; 7 nucleotides agree with TRBD1. The CDR3 covers 12 residues. Losses at the gene ends were 7 bases for V and 8 bases for J; bases not matched to a gene: 7. Germline loops: CDR1 SGHTA, CDR2 FQGNSA. CDR3 residues: CASNLRGGGYTF. The CDR3 DNA reads TGTGCCAGCAACCTCAGGGGGGGAGGCTACACCTTC. The entire variable domain, with the rest obtained from reference TRBV7-2 and TRBJ1-2, is as follows: GAGVSQSPSNKVTEKGKDVELRCDPISGHTALYWYRQSLGQGLEFLIYFQGNSAPDKSGLPSDRFSAERTGGSVSTLTIQRTQQEDSAVYLCASNLRGGGYTFGSGTRLTVV.

Remarks on this clonotype: The germline gene is not matched at one end of the junction; a read error may be the cause. V gene TRBV5-3 combines with J gene TRBJ2-2; D is undetermined. TRBV5-3 is placed among ORFs of uncertain function. CDR3 length: 16 amino acids. As DNA, the CDR3 is TGTGCCAGCAGCTTGGTGCCAGTGACGAACACCGGGGAGCTGTTTTTT. This gives the protein CASSLVPVTNTGELFF.

CDR3 sequence: CASSGLSARRIYGYTF. CDR3 sequence (DNA): TGTGCCAGTAGCGGTCTTTCCGCCCGCCGTATCTATGGCTACACCTTC. The genes are TRBV19 and TRBJ1-2; no reliable D call. CDR1 and CDR2 (germline): LNHDA, SQIVND (reference sequence). The CDR3 is made up of 16 amino acids. The V and J ends lost 6 bases and 4 bases respectively, with 21 bases between them.

This clonotype was detected only once. The chain recombines TRBV25-1 with TRBJ1-2, with a tentative D call TRBD1 (5 bases). Trimming removed 10 bases from V and 4 bases from J, with 19 bases in between. The germline V gene encodes CDR1 MGHDK and CDR2 SYGVNS. This CDR3 contains 14 residues. CDR3 DNA: TGTGCCACTATGAGGGACGATGGGAGCTATGGCTACACCTTC. Its translation: CATMRDDGSYGYTF.

Many counts were recorded for this clonotype. The J gene is TRBJ2-7, the V gene TRBV7-2; D is ambiguous. The CDR3 sequence is 14 residues long. Trimming removed 1 base from V and 7 bases from J, with 14 bases in between. CDR1 is SGHTA, CDR2 FQGNSA, per germline. CDR3 in amino acids: CASSLGKGPREQYV. The CDR3 DNA reads as TGTGCCAGCAGCTTAGGCAAGGGCCCCAGGGAGCAGTACGTC.

V gene TRBV9 combines with J gene TRBJ1-3, with D hard to call. Trimming left V 0 bases short and J 0 bases short, with 10 bases between. Germline V gene lookup returns CDR1 SGDLS and CDR2 YYNGEE. The CDR3 length is 16 residues. The CDR3 loop is CASSVGGTYSGNTIYF. In DNA, the CDR3 is TGTGCCAGCAGCGTAGGCGGCACCTACTCTGGAAACACCATATATTTT. Looking up the rest from reference TRBV9 and TRBJ1-3 gives the full variable domain: DSGVTQTPKHLITATGQRVTLRCSPRSGDLSVYWYQQSLDQGLQFLIQYYNGEERAKGNILERFSAQQFPDLHSELNLSSLELGDSALYFCASSVGGTYSGNTIYFGEGSWLTVV.

This clonotype has a handful of counts. This sequence joins TRBV12-5 and TRBJ1-2, with D possibly matching TRBD1 (6 bases). V shed 6 bases and J shed 4 bases, with 15 bases lying between them. Germline CDR1 and CDR2: LGHNT and FRNRAP. This CDR3 contains 14 residues. DNA of the CDR3: TGTGCTAGTGGCCTCTGGACAGACCGCTATGGCTACACCTTC. Residues: CASGLWTDRYGYTF.

This clonotype was detected only a few times. The rearrangement joins TRBV4-1 to TRBJ1-1; no reliable D call. This CDR3 has 13 residues. V was cut by 0 bases and J by 7 bases, with 9 bases left in between. CDR1 and CDR2 from the germline V gene are MGHRA and YSYEKL. For the CDR3, the DNA is TGCGCCAGCAGCCAAGATGAGGGCAGTGAAGCTTTCTTT. It is translated as CASSQDEGSEAFF.

The chain carries TRBV18 and TRBJ1-2, with 10 bases that match TRBD1. The V gene end was trimmed by 1 base and the J gene end by 3 bases; junction bases not matched to a gene: 2. Germline V gene lookup returns CDR1 KGHSH and CDR2 LQKENI. CDR3 length equals 15 residues. The CDR3 reads CASSPRGTGDYGYTF. In DNA, the CDR3 is TGTGCCAGCTCACCACGGGGGACAGGGGACTATGGCTACACCTTC.

The chain couples TRBV18 to TRBJ1-2, with 8 bases identical to TRBD1. Germline loops: CDR1 KGHSH, CDR2 LQKENI. J lost 8 bases, V lost 6 bases, and 14 bases had no gene match. The CDR3 covers 15 residues. The CDR3: CASSRSGTGEYGYTF. The CDR3 DNA sequence: TGTGCCAGCTCTCGATCCGGGACAGGAGAATACGGCTACACCTTC.

This clonotype came up a few times. This chain connects TRBV7-3 to TRBJ1-5, with 8 bases aligning to TRBD1. The germline gives CDR1 SGHTA, CDR2 FQGTGA. The CDR3 consists of 20 residues. The V gene end was trimmed by 5 bases and the J gene end by 2 bases; junction bases not matched to a gene: 20. Written as DNA, the CDR3 is TGTGCCAGCAGCCCACAGGGGCAAGGACAGGGTATTCCAGGCAATCAGCCCCAGCATTTT. Its protein product is CASSPQGQGQGIPGNQPQHF.

This clonotype was seen a few times. This chain joins TRBV6-1 and TRBJ2-1; TRBD1 aligns across 9 bases. V trimming: 5 bases; J trimming: 8 bases; junction bases outside the gene matches: 13. The V gene's germline CDR1 is MNHNS and CDR2 SASEGT. The CDR3 covers 16 residues. CDR3 sequence: CASSRDRDALWDEQFF. CDR3 DNA: TGTGCCAGCAGTAGGGACAGGGACGCTTTATGGGATGAGCAGTTCTTC.

The rearrangement links TRBV19 to TRBJ1-5; D call uncertain. Trimming left V 6 bases short and J 5 bases short, with 17 bases between. This CDR3 has 15 residues. Germline V CDR1 and CDR2: LNHDA, SQIVND (reference sequence). The CDR3 coding sequence is TGTGCCAGTAGCACTGACGTGGGAAGCGATCAGCCCCAGCATTTT. This translates into CASSTDVGSDQPQHF.

This clonotype has at least ten counts. The J gene is TRBJ2-1, the V gene TRBV4-3; TRBD1 aligns across 9 bases. The CDR3 has 15 residues. Unmatched junction bases numbered 4, after V lost 0 bases and J lost 7 bases. Germline CDR1 is LGHNA and CDR2 is YSLEER. CDR3 in DNA: TGCGCCAGCAGCCAAGAGGGACAGGGATATAATGAGCAGTTCTTC. Translation: CASSQEGQGYNEQFF.

J is TRBJ1-2 and V is TRBV7-9; no definite D call. The ends were cut back, 1 base at V and 4 bases at J, with 13 bases in the middle. Germline V gives CDR1 SEHNR, CDR2 FQNEAQ (reference sequence). The CDR3 contains 15 residues. The CDR3 reads CASSLGGLPTYGYTF. The CDR3 DNA sequence: TGTGCCAGCAGCTTAGGGGGTTTGCCCACCTATGGCTACACCTTC.